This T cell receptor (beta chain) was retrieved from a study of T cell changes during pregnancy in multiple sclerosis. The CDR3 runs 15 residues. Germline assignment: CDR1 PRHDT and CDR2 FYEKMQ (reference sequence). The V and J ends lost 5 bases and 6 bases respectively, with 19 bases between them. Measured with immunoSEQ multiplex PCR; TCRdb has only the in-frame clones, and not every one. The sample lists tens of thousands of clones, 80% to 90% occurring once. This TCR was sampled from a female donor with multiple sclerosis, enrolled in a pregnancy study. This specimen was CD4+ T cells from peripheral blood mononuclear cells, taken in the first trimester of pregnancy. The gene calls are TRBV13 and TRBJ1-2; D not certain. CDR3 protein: CASSRRGEGANGYTF. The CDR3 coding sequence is TGTGCCAGCAGCCGCCGCGGGGAGGGAGCTAATGGCTACACCTTC.